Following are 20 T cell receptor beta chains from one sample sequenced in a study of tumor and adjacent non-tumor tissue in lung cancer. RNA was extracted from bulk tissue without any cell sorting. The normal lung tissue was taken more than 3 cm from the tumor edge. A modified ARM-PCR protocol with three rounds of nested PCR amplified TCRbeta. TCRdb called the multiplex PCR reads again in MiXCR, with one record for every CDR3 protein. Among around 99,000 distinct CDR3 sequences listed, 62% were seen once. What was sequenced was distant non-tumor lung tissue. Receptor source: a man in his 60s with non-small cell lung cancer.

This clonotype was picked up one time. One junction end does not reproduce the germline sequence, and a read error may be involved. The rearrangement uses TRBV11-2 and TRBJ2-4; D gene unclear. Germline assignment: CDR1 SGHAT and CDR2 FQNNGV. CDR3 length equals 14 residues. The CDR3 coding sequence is TGCGCCAGCAGCTTAGAAACAGTGGTGAACATTCAGTACTTC. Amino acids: CASSLETVVNIQYF.

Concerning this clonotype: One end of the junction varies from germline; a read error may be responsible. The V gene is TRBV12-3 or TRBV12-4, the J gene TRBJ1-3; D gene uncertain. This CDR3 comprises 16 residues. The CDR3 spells CASSTTYRGSGNIIYF. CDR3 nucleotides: TGTGCCAGCAGCACCACATACAGAGGCTCTGGAAACATCATATATTTT.

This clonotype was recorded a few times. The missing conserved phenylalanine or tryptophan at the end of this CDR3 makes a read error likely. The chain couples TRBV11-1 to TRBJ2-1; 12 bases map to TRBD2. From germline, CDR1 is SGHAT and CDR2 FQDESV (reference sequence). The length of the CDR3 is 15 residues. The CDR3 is CASSLGLAGPTEQFS. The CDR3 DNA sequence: TGTGCCAGTAGCTTAGGACTAGCGGGACCCACTGAGCAGTTCTCC.

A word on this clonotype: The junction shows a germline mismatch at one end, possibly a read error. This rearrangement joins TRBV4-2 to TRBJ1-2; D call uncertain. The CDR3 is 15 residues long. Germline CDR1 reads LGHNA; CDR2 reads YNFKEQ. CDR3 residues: CASCQDAATNYGYTF. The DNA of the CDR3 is TGTGCCAGCTGCCAAGATGCAGCGACCAACTATGGCTACACCTTC.

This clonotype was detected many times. The CDR3 nucleotides read TGTGCCAGCAGCTTAGTCGGTGGGGACTACGAGCAGTACTTC. Its translation is CASSLVGGDYEQYF. V and J are TRBV7-9 and TRBJ2-7; D call uncertain. The CDR3 loop spans 14 amino acids. Germline V lookup: CDR1 SEHNR, CDR2 FQNEAQ (reference sequence). Trimming stripped 1 base from V and 3 bases from J, with 10 bases between.

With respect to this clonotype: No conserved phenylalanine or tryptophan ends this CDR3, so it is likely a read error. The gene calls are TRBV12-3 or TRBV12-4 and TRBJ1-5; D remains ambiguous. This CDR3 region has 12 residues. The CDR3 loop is CTSSQNNQPQHL. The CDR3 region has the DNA TGTACCAGCAGTCAAAATAATCAGCCCCAGCATCTT.

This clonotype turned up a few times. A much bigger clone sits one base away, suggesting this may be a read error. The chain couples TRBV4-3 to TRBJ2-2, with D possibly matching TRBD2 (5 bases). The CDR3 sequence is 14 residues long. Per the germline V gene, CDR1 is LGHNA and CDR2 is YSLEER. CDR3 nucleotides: TGCGCCAGCAGCCAAGTAGGCGGCTCCGGGAAGCTGTTTTTT. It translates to CASSQVGGSGKLFF.

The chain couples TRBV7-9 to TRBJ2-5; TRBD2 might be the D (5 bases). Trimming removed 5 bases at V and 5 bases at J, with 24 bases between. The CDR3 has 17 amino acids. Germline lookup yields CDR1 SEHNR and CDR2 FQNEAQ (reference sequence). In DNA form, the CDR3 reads TGTGCCAGCAGCCCCCAGGCCGGGGTGGTTGATGGTGAGACCCAGTACTTC. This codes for CASSPQAGVVDGETQYF.

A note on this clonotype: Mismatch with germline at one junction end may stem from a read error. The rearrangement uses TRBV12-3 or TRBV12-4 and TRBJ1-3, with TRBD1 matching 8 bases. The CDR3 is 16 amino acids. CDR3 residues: CASSLSRGPPGDTIYF. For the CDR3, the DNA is TGTGCCAGCAGTTTGAGCAGGGGGCCTCCTGGAGACACCATATATTTT.

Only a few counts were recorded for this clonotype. The CDR3 region is CASSPGGSRRDTQYF. As DNA, the CDR3 is TGTGCCAGTAGCCCCGGGGGGAGCAGGAGAGATACGCAGTATTTT. This sequence joins TRBV19 and TRBJ2-3; 7 bases line up with TRBD2. The germline V gene encodes CDR1 LNHDA and CDR2 SQIVND (reference sequence). This CDR3 spans 15 amino acids. The ends lost 6 bases at V and 5 bases at J; junction bases unmatched: 11.

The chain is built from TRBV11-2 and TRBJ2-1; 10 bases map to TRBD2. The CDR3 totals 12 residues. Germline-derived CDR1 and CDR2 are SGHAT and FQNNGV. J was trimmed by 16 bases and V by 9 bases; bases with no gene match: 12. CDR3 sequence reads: CARGSPGLARFF. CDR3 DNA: TGTGCCAGAGGCTCACCGGGACTAGCGAGATTCTTC.

CDR3 nucleotide sequence: TGTACCCGCACCCACCCCGGGAAGGAGACCCAGTACTTC. Translation: CTRTHPGKETQYF. The genes are TRBV6-6 and TRBJ2-5; TRBD2 might be the D (5 bases). The length of the CDR3 is 13 residues. Germline V gene sequence: CDR1 MNHNY, CDR2 SVGAGI (reference sequence).

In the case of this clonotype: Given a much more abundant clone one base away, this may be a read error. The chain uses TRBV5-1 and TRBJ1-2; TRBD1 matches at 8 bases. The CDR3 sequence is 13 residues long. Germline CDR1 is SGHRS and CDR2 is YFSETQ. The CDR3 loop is CASNLWDRSGYTF. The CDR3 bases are TGCGCCAGCAACTTGTGGGACAGGAGCGGCTACACCTTC.

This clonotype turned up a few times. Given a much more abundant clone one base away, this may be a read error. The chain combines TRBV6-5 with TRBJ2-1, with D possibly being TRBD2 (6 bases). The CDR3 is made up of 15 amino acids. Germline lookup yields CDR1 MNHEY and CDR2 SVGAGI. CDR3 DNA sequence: TGTGCCAGCAGTTGGCGGGGCAGAGGACCTAATGAGCGGTTCTTC. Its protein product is CASSWRGRGPNERFF.

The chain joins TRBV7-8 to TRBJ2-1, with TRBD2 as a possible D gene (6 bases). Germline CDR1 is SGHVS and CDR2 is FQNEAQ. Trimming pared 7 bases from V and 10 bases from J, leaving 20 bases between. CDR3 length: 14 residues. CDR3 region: CASNPRWRGDEQFF. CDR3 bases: TGTGCCAGCAACCCCAGGTGGCGGGGTGACGAGCAGTTCTTC.

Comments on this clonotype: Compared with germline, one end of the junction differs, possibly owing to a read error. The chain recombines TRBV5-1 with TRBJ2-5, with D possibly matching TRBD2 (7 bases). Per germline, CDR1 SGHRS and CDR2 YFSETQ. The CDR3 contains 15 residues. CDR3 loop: CASSLFGGRVETQHF. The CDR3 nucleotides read TGCGCCAGCAGCTTGTTCGGGGGGCGAGTGGAGACCCAGCACTTC.

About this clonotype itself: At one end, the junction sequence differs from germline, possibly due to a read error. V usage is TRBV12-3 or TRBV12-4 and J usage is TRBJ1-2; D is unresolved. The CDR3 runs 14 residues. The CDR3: CVSREGQANYGYTF. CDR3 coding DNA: TGTGTCAGCAGAGAAGGGCAAGCTAACTATGGCTACACCTTC.

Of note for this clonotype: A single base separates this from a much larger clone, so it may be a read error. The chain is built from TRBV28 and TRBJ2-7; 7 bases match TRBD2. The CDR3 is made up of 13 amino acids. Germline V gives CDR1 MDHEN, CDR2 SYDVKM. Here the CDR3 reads CASSLGPAGEQNF. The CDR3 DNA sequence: TGTGCCAGCAGTCTCGGGCCCGCGGGGGAGCAGAACTTC.

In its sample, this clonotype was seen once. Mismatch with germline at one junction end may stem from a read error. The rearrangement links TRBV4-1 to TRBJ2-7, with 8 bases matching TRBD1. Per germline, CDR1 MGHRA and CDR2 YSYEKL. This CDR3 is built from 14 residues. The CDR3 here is CSSGHGQGAEEQYF. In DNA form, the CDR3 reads TGCTCCAGCGGTCATGGACAGGGAGCTGAAGAGCAGTACTTC.

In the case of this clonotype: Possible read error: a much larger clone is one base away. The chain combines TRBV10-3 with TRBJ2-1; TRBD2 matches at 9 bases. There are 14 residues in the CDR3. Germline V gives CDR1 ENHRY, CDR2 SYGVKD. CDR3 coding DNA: TGTGCCATCAGTGACAAGCGGGAGGCCAATGAGCACTTCTTC. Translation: CAISDKREANEHFF.